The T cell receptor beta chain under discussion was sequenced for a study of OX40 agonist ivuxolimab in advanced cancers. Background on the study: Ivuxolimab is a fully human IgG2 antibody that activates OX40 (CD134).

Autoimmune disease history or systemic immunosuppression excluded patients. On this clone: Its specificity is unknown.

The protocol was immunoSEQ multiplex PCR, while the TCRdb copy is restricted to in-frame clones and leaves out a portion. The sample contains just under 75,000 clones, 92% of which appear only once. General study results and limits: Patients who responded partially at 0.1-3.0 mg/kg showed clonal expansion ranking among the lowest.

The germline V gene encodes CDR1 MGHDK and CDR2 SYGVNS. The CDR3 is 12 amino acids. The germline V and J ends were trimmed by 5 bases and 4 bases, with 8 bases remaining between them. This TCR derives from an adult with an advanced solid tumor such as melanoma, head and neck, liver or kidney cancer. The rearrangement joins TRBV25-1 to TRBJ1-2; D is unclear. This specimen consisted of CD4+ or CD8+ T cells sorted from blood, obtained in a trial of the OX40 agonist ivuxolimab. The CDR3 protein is CASSSYPYGYTF. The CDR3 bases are TGTGCCAGCAGTTCCTACCCCTATGGCTACACCTTC.